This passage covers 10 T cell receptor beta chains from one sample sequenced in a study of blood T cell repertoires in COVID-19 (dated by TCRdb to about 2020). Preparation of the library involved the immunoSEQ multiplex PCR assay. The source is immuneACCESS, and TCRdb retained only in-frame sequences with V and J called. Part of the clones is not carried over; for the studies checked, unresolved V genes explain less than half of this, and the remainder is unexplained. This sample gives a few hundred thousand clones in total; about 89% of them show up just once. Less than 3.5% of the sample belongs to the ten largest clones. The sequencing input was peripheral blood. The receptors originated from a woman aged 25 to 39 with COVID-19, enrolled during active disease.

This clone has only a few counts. Here the CDR3 reads CAWRQGPGELFF. Here the CDR3 DNA reads TGTGCCTGGAGACAGGGGCCCGGGGAGCTGTTTTTT. The chain links TRBV30 to TRBJ2-2; 7 bases line up with TRBD1. J was trimmed by 6 bases and V by 3 bases; bases with no gene match: 1. In germline, CDR1 is GTSNPN, CDR2 SVGIG (reference sequence). The CDR3 has 12 residues.

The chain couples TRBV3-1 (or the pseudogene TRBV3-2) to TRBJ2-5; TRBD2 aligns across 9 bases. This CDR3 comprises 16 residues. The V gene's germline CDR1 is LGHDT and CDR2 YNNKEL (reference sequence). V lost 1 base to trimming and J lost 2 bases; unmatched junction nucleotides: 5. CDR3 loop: CASSQVVAGAQETQYF. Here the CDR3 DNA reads TGTGCCAGCAGCCAAGTAGTAGCGGGGGCACAAGAGACCCAGTACTTC.

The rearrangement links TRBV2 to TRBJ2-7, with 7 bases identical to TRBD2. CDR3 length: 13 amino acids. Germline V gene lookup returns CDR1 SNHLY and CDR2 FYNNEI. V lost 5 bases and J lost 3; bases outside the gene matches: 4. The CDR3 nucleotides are TGTGCCAGCAGTTTTATAGCGGGCTACGAGCAGTACGTC. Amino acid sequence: CASSFIAGYEQYV.

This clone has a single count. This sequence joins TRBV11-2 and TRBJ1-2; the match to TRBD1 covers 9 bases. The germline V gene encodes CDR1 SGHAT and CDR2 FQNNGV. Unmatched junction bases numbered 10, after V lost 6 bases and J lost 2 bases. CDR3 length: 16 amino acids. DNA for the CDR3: TGTGCCAGCAGTCGGACAGGGGCGCAAAGGAACTATGGCTACACCTTC. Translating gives CASSRTGAQRNYGYTF.

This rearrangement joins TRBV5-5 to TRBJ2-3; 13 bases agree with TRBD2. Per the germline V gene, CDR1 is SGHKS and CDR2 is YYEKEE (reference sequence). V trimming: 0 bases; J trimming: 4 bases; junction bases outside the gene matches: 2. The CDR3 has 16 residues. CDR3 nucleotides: TGTGCCAGCAGCTTGGCGGGACTAGCGGGGTCAGATACGCAGTATTTT. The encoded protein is CASSLAGLAGSDTQYF.

The CDR3 nucleotides are TGTGCCAGCAGCTTGGGGGCCAGGGGGAACACTGAAGCTTTCTTT. It is translated as CASSLGARGNTEAFF. The gene calls are TRBV5-4 and TRBJ1-1; D may be TRBD1 (6 bases). The CDR3 is 15 amino acids. The V gene's germline CDR1 is SGHNT and CDR2 YYREEE (reference sequence). Trimming left V 0 bases short and J 1 base short, with 10 bases between.

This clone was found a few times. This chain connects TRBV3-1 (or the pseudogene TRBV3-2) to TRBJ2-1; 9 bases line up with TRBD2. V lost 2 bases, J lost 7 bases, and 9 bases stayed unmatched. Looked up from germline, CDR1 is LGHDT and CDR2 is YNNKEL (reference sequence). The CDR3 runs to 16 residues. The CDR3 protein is CASSQMAGGSRNEQFF. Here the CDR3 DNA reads TGTGCCAGCAGCCAAATGGCGGGAGGGTCACGTAATGAGCAGTTCTTC.

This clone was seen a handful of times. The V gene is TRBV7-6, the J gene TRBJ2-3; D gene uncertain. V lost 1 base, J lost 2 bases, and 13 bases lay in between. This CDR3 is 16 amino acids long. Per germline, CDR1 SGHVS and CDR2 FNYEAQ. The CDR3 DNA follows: TGTGCCAGCAGCTTAGACAGAGTTCCTACCACAGATACGCAGTATTTT. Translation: CASSLDRVPTTDTQYF.

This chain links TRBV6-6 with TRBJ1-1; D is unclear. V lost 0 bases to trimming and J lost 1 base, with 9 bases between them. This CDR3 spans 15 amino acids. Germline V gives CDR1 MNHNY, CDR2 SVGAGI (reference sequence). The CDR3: CASSYSSHRNTEAFF. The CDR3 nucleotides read TGTGCCAGCAGTTACTCGTCACACCGGAACACTGAAGCTTTCTTT.

The CDR3 coding sequence is TGTGCCAGCAGCTCGGGACAGGGCACGTATGGCTACACCTTC. Translating gives CASSSGQGTYGYTF. This chain joins TRBV13 and TRBJ1-2, with TRBD1 matching over 9 bases. CDR1 and CDR2 (germline): PRHDT, FYEKMQ (reference sequence). Trimming at V came to 4 bases and at J to 5 bases, leaving 5 bases not matched to a gene. This CDR3 spans 14 amino acids.